Given below is one TCR beta chain in context. Its target is unknown. Sequence at one end of the junction differs from germline and may be a read error. Scientists recovered RNA and DNA together from about 20-30 mg of unsorted bulk tissue. The template, roughly 0.45 ug total RNA, yielded TCR beta cDNA made with a constant-region primer. Amplification in three nested multiplex PCR rounds with slightly modified ARM-PCR gave rise to TCR beta libraries. The study ran its first two PCR rounds for nine to eleven cycles each, using TRBV1-TRBV30 forward primers and a C-beta reverse primer. TCRdb reanalysed the multiplex PCR reads using MiXCR and keeps one entry per CDR3 protein. The sample carries roughly 100,000 distinct CDR3 sequences, approximately 82% recorded once. The data stem from a study of tumor-infiltrating lymphocytes in primary liver carcinoma. This CDR3 region has 17 residues. The V gene's germline CDR1 is MNHEY and CDR2 SVGAGI.

The study's findings and limits: Less overlap was seen in tumor-adjacent and tumor-blood pairs than in tumor region pairs.

This TCR was recovered from a middle-aged man with primary liver carcinoma and hepatitis B virus infection. Sequencing was carried out using liver tumor tissue from sampling region 3. The subset denotes: tumor region T3, left-lateral pole. The chain uses TRBV6-5 and TRBJ2-3; 7 bases map to TRBD1. The CDR3 sequence: CASNSLPLSEGTDTHYF. CDR3 nucleotide sequence: TGTGCCAGCAATTCACTCCCCCTAAGCGAGGGGACAGATACGCATTATTTT.